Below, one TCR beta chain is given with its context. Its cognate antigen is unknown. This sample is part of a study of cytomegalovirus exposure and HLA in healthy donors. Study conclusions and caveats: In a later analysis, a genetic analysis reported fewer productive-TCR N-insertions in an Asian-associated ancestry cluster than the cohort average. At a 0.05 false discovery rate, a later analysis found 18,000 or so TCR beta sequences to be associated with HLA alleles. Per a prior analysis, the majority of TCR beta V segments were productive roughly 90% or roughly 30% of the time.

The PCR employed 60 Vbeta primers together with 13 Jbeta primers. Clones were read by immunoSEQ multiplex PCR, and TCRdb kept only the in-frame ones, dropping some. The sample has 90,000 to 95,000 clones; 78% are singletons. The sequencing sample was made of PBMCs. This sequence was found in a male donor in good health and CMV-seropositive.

CDR3 protein: CAISTETAGPDTQYF. The CDR3 region has the DNA TGTGCCATCAGTACAGAGACGGCGGGCCCAGATACGCAGTATTTT. The chain employs TRBV10-3 and TRBJ2-3; D is perhaps TRBD2 (5 bases). In germline, CDR1 is ENHRY, CDR2 SYGVKD. V was cut by 5 bases and J by 4 bases, with 16 bases left in between. This CDR3 has 15 amino acids.